This T cell receptor beta chain was sequenced during a study of PD-L1 blockade in urothelial cancer (dated by TCRdb to about 2017). Looking at the study overall: Therapy was started at some point between 2013 and 2015 for all patients, and atezolizumab 1,200 mg was administered intravenously every 3 weeks. About 90% of the 29 patients were males with bladder-origin urothelial cancer, and 18 of 29 reported a prior smoking history. Patients had an ECOG performance status of 0 or 1 and had received between 0 and 3 prior chemotherapy regimens. Blood samples were analyzed 3 weeks after the start of treatment (second dose) and 6 weeks after the start of treatment. A median of around 150,000 T cells and some 84,000 unique TCRs was obtained from blood samples, and a median clonality of approximately 0.08 was observed. The study, an exploratory multi-omic analysis, examined somatic, immune and clinical correlates of response to PD-L1 blockade with atezolizumab in urothelial cancer. Pretreatment tumor samples and matched peripheral blood, collected serially before and after atezolizumab treatment, underwent TCR sequencing. Progression-free survival longer than 6 months counted as durable clinical benefit, and TCR features were additionally tested against both progression-free and overall survival. Whole exome sequencing and RNA sequencing of pretreatment tumors were performed alongside TCR sequencing in the same patients. Durable clinical benefit was achieved by nine patients and was not achieved by 20 patients. Pretreatment blood TCR-seq was available for 30 or so patients, at least one posttreatment blood collection was obtained for approximately 24 patients, and tumor TCR-seq was available for approximately 24 patients. What the study reported, not specific to this receptor: Improved progression-free and overall survival was associated with having pretreatment peripheral blood TCR clonality below the median. Among patients with durable benefit, tumor-associated TCR clones showed greater expansion in peripheral blood 3 weeks after treatment started (n ≈ 20, p = 0.022). Because the sample size was small (n ≈ 30) and many exploratory analyses were performed, the results are intended to be hypothesis-generating.

The cohort comprised 30 or so patients with locally advanced or metastatic urothelial carcinoma treated at Memorial Sloan Kettering on a trial protocol. Peripheral blood mononuclear cells were collected pretreatment and during treatment, with between 1 and 8 total time points obtained per patient. The Qiagen DNeasy Blood extraction kit was used to purify genomic DNA from total PBMCs and tumor samples. Collected pretreatment and during treatment, PBMCs were isolated and stored as previously described. Reading the germline V gene gives CDR1 LGHNT and CDR2 FRNRAP. The germline V end is reduced by 0 bases and the J end by 2 bases; junction bases left unmatched: 19. Counted from cysteine to phenylalanine, this CDR3 has 22 amino acids. Only the CDR3 portion is preserved as DNA: 66 bases, with reading frame beginning at the first base. With respect to this clone: Its specific antigen is unknown. No base quality values were provided; no much bigger clone lies one nucleotide off.

Each PCR received spiked-in synthetic TCR analog templates so that absolute template abundance could be estimated from read counts. The immunoSEQ assay used bias-controlled V and J gene primers to amplify TCRbeta CDR3 regions from genomic DNA. Sequencing of rearranged TCRbeta segments was done at approximately 20X coverage. Regarding the original processing steps: Sequencing errors were corrected by clustering, and CDR3s were annotated against IMGT so that V, D and J genes could be assigned. Downstream analyses used only productive TCRbeta rearrangements and left out out-of-frame or stop-codon sequences. Clonality was calculated as one minus the Shannon entropy normalized by the log of the number of unique productive sequences. Clones differing between time points or between blood and tumor were identified by Fisher's exact test with Benjamini-Hochberg correction at adjusted p below 0.01. Imported from immuneACCESS, the table was reduced by TCRdb to in-frame sequences with V and J called. These copies leave out some clones; in studies compared against another copy, an unresolved V gene accounts for under half, and the cause of the remainder is not known. That table furnishes V, J and clone size, whereas the DNA furnished D and trimming. Across this sample there are tens of thousands of clones, with around 84% seen only once. The top ten constitute approximately 1.8% of the sample.

This TCR was sampled from a man in his fifties with urothelial cancer. The source material was PBMCs, sampled around atezolizumab (anti-PD-L1) treatment. The chain links TRBV12-5 with TRBJ2-5; 12 of the junction bases match TRBD2. The CDR3 protein is CASGLVLGSSGRVLESQETQYF. The DNA is as follows: TGTGCTAGTGGTTTGGTACTGGGGTCTAGCGGGAGGGTCCTGGAGTCTCAAGAGACCCAGTACTTC.